This TCR beta chain derives from a study of T-cell memory formation after mild COVID-19. TCRdb recomputed calls from the 5' RACE reads with MiXCR, one row per CDR3 protein. The data contain some 29,000 distinct CDR3 sequences, around 15% of them singletons. This clonotype was recorded at least ten times. Its antigen is not identified. Study outcomes and limitations: CD4/CD8 balance held among clones contracting day 15 to 85, and later expanders leaned CD4+.

Germline CDR1 reads SGHTA; CDR2 reads FQGNSA. The CDR3 length is 15 residues. Trimming stripped 6 bases from V and 0 bases from J, with 15 bases between. This TCR was sampled from an adult who had mild COVID-19 (a few samples of this study predate the infection). Cell type and time point are not known. Sequenced sample: PBMCs or a T cell subset sorted from them (not recorded which). J is TRBJ2-7 and V is TRBV7-2; D is uncertain. This CDR3 is CASSYAHGYSYEQYF. The CDR3 DNA reads as TGTGCCAGCAGTTATGCCCACGGGTACTCCTACGAGCAGTACTTC.